The clone carrying this T cell receptor beta chain has just a few counts. The sample comes from a study of cytomegalovirus exposure and HLA in healthy donors. 13 Jbeta primers and 60 Vbeta primers were used for the PCR. Clones were sequenced by immunoSEQ multiplex PCR, and TCRdb holds only the in-frame ones, with some missing. This sample has approximately 150,000 clones, with 80% found just once. CDR3 length: 14 residues. From germline, CDR1 is SGHRS and CDR2 YFSETQ. V was shortened by 0 bases and J by 1 base, with 4 bases between the two germline ends. Sequencing was performed on PBMCs. This sequence joins TRBV5-1 and TRBJ2-2; D not certain. The sequence was collected from a man between 25 and 39 years old in good health and CMV-seronegative. CDR3 sequence: CASSLAVNTGELFF. The CDR3 DNA follows: TGCGCCAGCAGCTTGGCGGTGAACACCGGGGAGCTGTTTTTT.